Many counts were recorded for the clone carrying this TCR beta chain. Hyperthyroidism in the patients, aged 18 to 65, was newly diagnosed and under 2 months in duration. This sample is drawn from a study of T cells in Graves' hyperthyroidism and ophthalmopathy. CDR3 length: 14 amino acids. The V gene's germline CDR1 is MNHNS and CDR2 SASEGT. Deletions cut 5 bases from V and 5 bases from J, with 15 bases between. Amplification of TCR beta CDR3 regions used RNA as the template. The study used the HTBI primer set for a first-round RT-PCR of the TCR CDR3. TCRdb analysed the multiplex PCR reads with MiXCR anew, one entry per CDR3 protein. The sample records over 500,000 distinct CDR3 sequences, approximately 14% being singletons.

The TCR sequence derives from a woman between 40 and 55 years old with Graves' hyperthyroidism. The V call is TRBV6-1, the J call TRBJ1-1; D is unresolved. The sequenced sample consisted of blood. Written as DNA, the CDR3 is TGTGCCAGCAGTCGGACGCGGGTGGGGACTGAAGCTTTCTTT. It codes for CASSRTRVGTEAFF.